The rows below give T cell receptor beta chains drawn from one sample of a study of shared clonotypes between healthy human individuals. Repertoires were generated with immunoSEQ multiplex PCR, while TCRdb's copy carries only in-frame clones and drops some. The sample lists 2 million to 2.5 million clones, more than 80% occurring once. Sequencing was carried out using naive CD4+ T cells from PBMCs. The receptors derive from a man in his late teens or twenties in good health. Some clones in this sample may be carry-over from other donors' samples. Each CDR3 is given with its conserved first and last residue. The order of the fields is V gene, clone size, D gene, J gene, CDR3 DNA, CDR3 protein. A D gene is named only where the DNA matches it firmly. The size of a clone is reported for some rows only, either as once, few or many, or as a class for expanded clones.

V gene: TRBV4-3
clone size: .
D gene: TRBD1
J gene: TRBJ2-1
CDR3 DNA: TGCGCCAGCAGCCCCTTCGACAGGGACCACAATGAGCAGTTCTTC
CDR3 protein: CASSPFDRDHNEQFF

V gene: TRBV18
clone size: .
D gene: .
J gene: TRBJ1-3
CDR3 DNA: TGTGCCAGCTCACGCAAGACTGAATTGGACACCATATATTTT
CDR3 protein: CASSRKTELDTIYF

V gene: TRBV28
clone size: .
D gene: .
J gene: TRBJ1-2
CDR3 DNA: TGTGCCAGCAAGTTGAGCAGGGGAGTTTATTATGGCTACACCTTC
CDR3 protein: CASKLSRGVYYGYTF

V gene: TRBV28
clone size: .
D gene: TRBD1
J gene: TRBJ2-4
CDR3 DNA: TGTGCCAGCAGCGTGACAGGGGGCACCAAAAACATTCAGTACTTC
CDR3 protein: CASSVTGGTKNIQYF

V gene: TRBV28
clone size: .
D gene: .
J gene: TRBJ1-5
CDR3 DNA: TGTGCCAGCAGCCGCATACAGGGTCGTCAGCCCCAGCATTTT
CDR3 protein: CASSRIQGRQPQHF

V gene: TRBV7-9
clone size: once
D gene: .
J gene: TRBJ2-7
CDR3 DNA: TGTGCCAGCGGAACTAAGCTCTACGAGCAGTACTTC
CDR3 protein: CASGTKLYEQYF

V gene: TRBV7-9
clone size: .
D gene: .
J gene: TRBJ2-2
CDR3 DNA: TGTGCCAGCAGCTTAGCGGGGAACACCGGGGAGCTGTTTTTT
CDR3 protein: CASSLAGNTGELFF

V gene: TRBV15
clone size: .
D gene: .
J gene: TRBJ1-1
CDR3 DNA: TGTGCCACCAGCAGAGGGTGGCAGGTACTCATGAACACTGAAGCTTTCTTT
CDR3 protein: CATSRGWQVLMNTEAFF

V gene: TRBV6-6
clone size: .
D gene: TRBD2
J gene: TRBJ2-7
CDR3 DNA: TGTGCCAGCAGTTATAAGGCAGCGGGAGTGCACGAGCAGTACTTC
CDR3 protein: CASSYKAAGVHEQYF

V gene: TRBV18
clone size: .
D gene: .
J gene: TRBJ2-3
CDR3 DNA: TGTGCCAGCTCTCCCCAGATGGCCACAGATACGCAGTATTTT
CDR3 protein: CASSPQMATDTQYF

V gene: TRBV11-2
clone size: .
D gene: .
J gene: TRBJ2-6
CDR3 DNA: TGTGCCAGCAGCCAGGTCCCCGGGACACCCGGGGCCAACGTCCTGACTTTC
CDR3 protein: CASSQVPGTPGANVLTF

V gene: TRBV29-1
clone size: .
D gene: .
J gene: TRBJ2-3
CDR3 DNA: TGCAGCGTGGAGGGATTATTAGATACGCAGTATTTT
CDR3 protein: CSVEGLLDTQYF

V gene: TRBV11-3
clone size: .
D gene: TRBD2
J gene: TRBJ2-6
CDR3 DNA: TGTGCCAGCAGCCCGACGGGGGGAAGGGATAGGGCTGGGGCCAACGTCCTGACTTTC
CDR3 protein: CASSPTGGRDRAGANVLTF

V gene: TRBV5-1
clone size: .
D gene: TRBD2
J gene: TRBJ2-5
CDR3 DNA: TGCGCCAGCAGCTTGAGCGGGAGTCCCCAAGAGACCCAGTACTTC
CDR3 protein: CASSLSGSPQETQYF

V gene: TRBV6-5
clone size: .
D gene: TRBD2
J gene: TRBJ2-2
CDR3 DNA: TGTGCCAGCAGGGCGACCGGGACTAATACCGGGGAGCTGTTTTTT
CDR3 protein: CASRATGTNTGELFF

V gene: TRBV4-3
clone size: .
D gene: TRBD1
J gene: TRBJ2-5
CDR3 DNA: TGCGCCAGCAGTCGAAGGACAGGGCAAGAGACCCAGTACTTC
CDR3 protein: CASSRRTGQETQYF

V gene: TRBV9
clone size: .
D gene: .
J gene: TRBJ1-3
CDR3 DNA: TGTGCCAGCAGCGTGCTCAGAATCTCTGGAAACACCATATATTTT
CDR3 protein: CASSVLRISGNTIYF

V gene: TRBV9
clone size: once
D gene: TRBD1
J gene: TRBJ2-2
CDR3 DNA: TGTGCCAGCAGCGTTGGACAGGTGTTCGGGGAGCTGTTTTTT
CDR3 protein: CASSVGQVFGELFF

V gene: TRBV19
clone size: .
D gene: .
J gene: TRBJ2-7
CDR3 DNA: TGTGCCAGTAGTTATGACAGAGACTACGAGCAGTACTTC
CDR3 protein: CASSYDRDYEQYF

V gene: TRBV7-3
clone size: .
D gene: TRBD2
J gene: TRBJ2-4
CDR3 DNA: TGTGCCAGCAGCGCGAGACTAGCGGCTCTCATATTACGGTACTTC
CDR3 protein: CASSARLAALILRYF

V gene: TRBV15
clone size: .
D gene: .
J gene: TRBJ2-3
CDR3 DNA: TGTGCCACCAGCAGGCGACCTAACACAGATACGCAGTATTTT
CDR3 protein: CATSRRPNTDTQYF

V gene: TRBV6-5
clone size: .
D gene: .
J gene: TRBJ2-5
CDR3 DNA: TGTGCCAGCAGTTACCAGGGGCAAGAGACCCAGTACTTC
CDR3 protein: CASSYQGQETQYF

V gene: TRBV11-2
clone size: once
D gene: .
J gene: TRBJ2-1
CDR3 DNA: TGTGCCAGCAGCTTCGGACTATCCACCTACAATGAGCAGTTCTTC
CDR3 protein: CASSFGLSTYNEQFF

V gene: TRBV5-1
clone size: .
D gene: TRBD2
J gene: TRBJ2-2
CDR3 DNA: TGCGCCAGCAGCTTGGGTACTAGCGACACCGGGGAGCTGTTTTTT
CDR3 protein: CASSLGTSDTGELFF

V gene: TRBV2
clone size: .
D gene: TRBD1
J gene: TRBJ2-7
CDR3 DNA: TGTGCCAGCAGTGATGGGACAGCGGCCCACAAATTC
CDR3 protein: CASSDGTAAHKF

V gene: TRBV23-1
clone size: .
D gene: .
J gene: TRBJ1-2
CDR3 DNA: TGCGCCAGCAGATTTCAGCCTGCTAACTATGGCTACACCTTC
CDR3 protein: CASRFQPANYGYTF

V gene: TRBV19
clone size: .
D gene: TRBD1
J gene: TRBJ2-7
CDR3 DNA: TGTGCCAGTAGTATGGCGGGACAGGGTCCCTACGAGCAGTACTTC
CDR3 protein: CASSMAGQGPYEQYF

V gene: TRBV7-2
clone size: .
D gene: .
J gene: TRBJ2-7
CDR3 DNA: TGTGCCAGCAGCCTAACGAGGGACTCTTTTTACGAGCAGTACTTC
CDR3 protein: CASSLTRDSFYEQYF

V gene: TRBV18
clone size: .
D gene: .
J gene: TRBJ2-7
CDR3 DNA: TGTGCCAGCTCACCTCCGGGGCTAGGCTACGAGCAGTACTTC
CDR3 protein: CASSPPGLGYEQYF

V gene: TRBV18
clone size: .
D gene: .
J gene: TRBJ2-6
CDR3 DNA: TGTGCCAGCTCACCAGGTGGAGTAACCAACGTCCTGACTTTC
CDR3 protein: CASSPGGVTNVLTF

V gene: TRBV6-1
clone size: .
D gene: .
J gene: TRBJ1-1
CDR3 DNA: TGTGCCAGCAGTGCGACAGACTTGAACACTGAAGCTTTCTTT
CDR3 protein: CASSATDLNTEAFF

V gene: TRBV28
clone size: .
D gene: .
J gene: TRBJ2-7
CDR3 DNA: TGTGCCAGCAGTTTTCCCCCCCCTCGGACATCCCCCTACGAGCAGTACTTC
CDR3 protein: CASSFPPPRTSPYEQYF

V gene: TRBV2
clone size: .
D gene: .
J gene: TRBJ1-5
CDR3 DNA: TGTGCCAGCAGTGCGGCCCGGGGAAGCAATCAGCCCCAGCATTTT
CDR3 protein: CASSAARGSNQPQHF

V gene: TRBV28
clone size: .
D gene: .
J gene: TRBJ2-1
CDR3 DNA: TGTGCCAGCAGTTTCCCGACTAGTGTCAATGAGCAGTTCTTC
CDR3 protein: CASSFPTSVNEQFF

V gene: TRBV5-6
clone size: once
D gene: .
J gene: TRBJ1-1
CDR3 DNA: TGTGCCAGCAGCTTGGCCTCCACCTGGAACACTGAAGCTTTCTTT
CDR3 protein: CASSLASTWNTEAFF

V gene: TRBV25-1
clone size: .
D gene: .
J gene: TRBJ1-2
CDR3 DNA: TGTGCCAGCAGTGATGTTGGCAGGGGAGGTGGCTACACCTTC
CDR3 protein: CASSDVGRGGGYTF

V gene: TRBV7-3
clone size: .
D gene: .
J gene: TRBJ1-2
CDR3 DNA: TGTGCCAGCAGCTTAGATGAACAGGTTGGCGGCTACACCTTC
CDR3 protein: CASSLDEQVGGYTF

V gene: TRBV9
clone size: .
D gene: TRBD1
J gene: TRBJ1-1
CDR3 DNA: TGTGCCAGCAGCCCGGTCGGACAGGGAGGCACTGAAGCTTTCTTT
CDR3 protein: CASSPVGQGGTEAFF

V gene: TRBV20-1
clone size: once
D gene: .
J gene: TRBJ2-1
CDR3 DNA: TGCAGTGCTAGGGGACGGACTGAGCAGTTCTTC
CDR3 protein: CSARGRTEQFF

V gene: TRBV7-6
clone size: .
D gene: TRBD1
J gene: TRBJ2-7
CDR3 DNA: TGTGCCAGCAGCTTAGCGGGACAGGGTATCAACGAGCAGTACTTC
CDR3 protein: CASSLAGQGINEQYF

V gene: TRBV28
clone size: .
D gene: .
J gene: TRBJ2-5
CDR3 DNA: TGTGCCAGCAGTGGGACTCCTCAAGAGACCCAGTACTTC
CDR3 protein: CASSGTPQETQYF